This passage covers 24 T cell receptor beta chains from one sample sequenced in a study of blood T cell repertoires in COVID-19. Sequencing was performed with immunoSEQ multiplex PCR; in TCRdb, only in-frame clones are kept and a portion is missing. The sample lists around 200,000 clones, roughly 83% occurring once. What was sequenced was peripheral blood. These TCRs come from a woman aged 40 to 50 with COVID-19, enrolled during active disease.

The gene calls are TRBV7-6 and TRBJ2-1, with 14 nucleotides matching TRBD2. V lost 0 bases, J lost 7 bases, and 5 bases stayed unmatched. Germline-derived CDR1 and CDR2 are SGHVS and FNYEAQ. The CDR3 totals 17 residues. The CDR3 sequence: CASSLAGTSGSWNEQFF. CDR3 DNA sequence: TGTGCCAGCAGCTTAGCGGGGACTAGCGGGAGTTGGAATGAGCAGTTCTTC.

CDR3 nucleotide sequence: TGTGCCAGCAGTTATTCGCGGACAGCTTCCTATGGCTACACCTTC. It specifies CASSYSRTASYGYTF. This sequence joins TRBV6-5 and TRBJ1-2; TRBD1 might be the D (6 bases). Trimming removed 3 bases from V and 4 bases from J, with 15 bases in between. This CDR3 spans 15 amino acids. Germline CDR1 is MNHEY and CDR2 is SVGAGI.

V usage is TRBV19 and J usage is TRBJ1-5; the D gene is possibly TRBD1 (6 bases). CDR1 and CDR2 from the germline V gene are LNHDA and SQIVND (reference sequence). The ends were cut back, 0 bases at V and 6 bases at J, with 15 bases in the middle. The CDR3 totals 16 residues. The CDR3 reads CASSIDPGHFSQPQHF. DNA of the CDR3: TGTGCCAGTAGTATAGACCCGGGACATTTCAGTCAGCCCCAGCATTTT.

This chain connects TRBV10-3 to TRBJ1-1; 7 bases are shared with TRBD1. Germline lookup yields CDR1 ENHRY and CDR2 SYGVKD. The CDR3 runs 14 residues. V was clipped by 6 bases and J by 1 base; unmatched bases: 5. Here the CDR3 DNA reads TGTGCCATCAGGTCGGGACAGACGAACACTGAAGCTTTCTTT. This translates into CAIRSGQTNTEAFF.

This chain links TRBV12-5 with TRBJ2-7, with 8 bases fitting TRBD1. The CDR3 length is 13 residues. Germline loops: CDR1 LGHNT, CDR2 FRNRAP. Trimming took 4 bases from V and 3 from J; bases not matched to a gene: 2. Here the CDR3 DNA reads TGTGCTAGTGGTTATACAGGGGGCTACGAGCAGTACTTC. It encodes CASGYTGGYEQYF. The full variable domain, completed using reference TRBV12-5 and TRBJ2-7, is DARVTQTPRHKVTEMGQEVTMRCQPILGHNTVFWYRQTMMQGLELLAYFRNRAPLDDSGMPKDRFSAEMPDATLATLKIQPSEPRDSAVYFCASGYTGGYEQYFGPGTRLTVT.

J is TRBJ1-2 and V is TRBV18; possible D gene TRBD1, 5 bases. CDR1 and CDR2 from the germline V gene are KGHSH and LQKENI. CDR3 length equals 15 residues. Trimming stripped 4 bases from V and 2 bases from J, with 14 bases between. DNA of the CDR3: TGTGCCAGCTCACTCTCTGGAAACAGGAACTATGGCTACACCTTC. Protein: CASSLSGNRNYGYTF.

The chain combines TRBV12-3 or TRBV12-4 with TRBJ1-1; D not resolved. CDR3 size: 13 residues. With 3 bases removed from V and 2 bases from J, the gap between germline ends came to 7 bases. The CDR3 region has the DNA TGTGCCAGCAGTTTGGCCTTAAACACTGAAGCTTTCTTT. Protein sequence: CASSLALNTEAFF.

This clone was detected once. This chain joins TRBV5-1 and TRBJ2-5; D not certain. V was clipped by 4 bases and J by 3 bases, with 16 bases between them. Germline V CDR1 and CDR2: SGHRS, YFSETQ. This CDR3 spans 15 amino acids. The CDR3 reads CASSRRRRGKETQYF. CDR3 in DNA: TGCGCCAGCAGCCGACGTCGAAGAGGAAAAGAGACCCAGTACTTC.

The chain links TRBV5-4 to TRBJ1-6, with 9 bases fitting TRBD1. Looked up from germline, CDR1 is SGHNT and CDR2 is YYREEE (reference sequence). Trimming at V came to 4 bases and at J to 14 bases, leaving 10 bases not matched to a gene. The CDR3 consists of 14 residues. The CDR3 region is CASSLGQGIFTLHF. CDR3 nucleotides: TGTGCCAGCAGCCTTGGACAGGGGATCTTCACCCTCCACTTT.

The CDR3 loop reads CASSLSGTGERIQYF. CDR3 coding DNA: TGTGCCAGCAGTTTATCGGGGACAGGGGAGCGGATTCAGTACTTC. The chain couples TRBV28 to TRBJ2-4, with TRBD1 identical over 10 bases. CDR3 length: 15 amino acids. The junction had 7 bases not matched to a gene; V was cut back by 1 base and J by 10 bases. CDR1 is MDHEN, CDR2 SYDVKM, per germline.

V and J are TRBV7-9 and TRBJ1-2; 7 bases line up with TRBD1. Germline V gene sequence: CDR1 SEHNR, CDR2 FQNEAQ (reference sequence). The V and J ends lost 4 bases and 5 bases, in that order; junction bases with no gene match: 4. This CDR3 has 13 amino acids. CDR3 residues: CASSSGTAYGYTF. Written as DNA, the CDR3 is TGTGCCAGCAGCTCCGGGACAGCTTATGGCTACACCTTC.

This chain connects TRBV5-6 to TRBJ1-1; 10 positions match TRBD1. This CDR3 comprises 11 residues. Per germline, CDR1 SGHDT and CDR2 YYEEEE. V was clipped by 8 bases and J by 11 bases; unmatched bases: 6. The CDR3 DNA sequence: TGTGCCAGTAGGGACAGGGGACATGCTTTCTTT. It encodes CASRDRGHAFF.

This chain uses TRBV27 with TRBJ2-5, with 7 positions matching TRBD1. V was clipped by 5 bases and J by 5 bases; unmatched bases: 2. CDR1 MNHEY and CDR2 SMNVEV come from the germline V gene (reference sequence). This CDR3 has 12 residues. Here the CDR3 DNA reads TGTGCCAGCAGTCCGACAGGGGAGACCCAGTACTTC. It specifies CASSPTGETQYF.

This CDR3 reads CASSAGLANNEQFF. The CDR3 bases are TGTGCCAGCAGCGCGGGACTAGCGAACAATGAGCAGTTCTTC. V usage is TRBV9 and J usage is TRBJ2-1; 10 bases agree with TRBD2. The CDR3 covers 14 residues. CDR1 SGDLS and CDR2 YYNGEE come from the germline V gene. The V and J ends lost 3 bases and 5 bases, in that order; junction bases with no gene match: 2.

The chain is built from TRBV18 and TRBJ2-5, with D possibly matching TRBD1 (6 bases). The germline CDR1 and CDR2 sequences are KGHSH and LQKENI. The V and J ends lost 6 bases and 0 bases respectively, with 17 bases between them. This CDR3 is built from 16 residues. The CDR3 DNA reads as TGTGCCAGCTCTCCTTTACAGGGAAGGTACCAAGAGACCCAGTACTTC. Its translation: CASSPLQGRYQETQYF.

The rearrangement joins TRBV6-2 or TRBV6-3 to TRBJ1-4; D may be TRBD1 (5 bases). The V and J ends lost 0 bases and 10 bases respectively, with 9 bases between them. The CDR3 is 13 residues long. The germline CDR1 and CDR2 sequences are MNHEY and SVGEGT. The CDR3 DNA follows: TGTGCCAGCAGTTACTCCGTCGGGGGAAAACTGTTTTTT. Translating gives CASSYSVGGKLFF.

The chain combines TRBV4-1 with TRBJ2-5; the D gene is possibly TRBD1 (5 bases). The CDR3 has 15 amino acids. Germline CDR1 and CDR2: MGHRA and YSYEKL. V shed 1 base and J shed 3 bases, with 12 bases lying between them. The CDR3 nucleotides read TGCGCCAGCAGCCAAGTACAGGACAACAAAGAGACCCAGTACTTC. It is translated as CASSQVQDNKETQYF.

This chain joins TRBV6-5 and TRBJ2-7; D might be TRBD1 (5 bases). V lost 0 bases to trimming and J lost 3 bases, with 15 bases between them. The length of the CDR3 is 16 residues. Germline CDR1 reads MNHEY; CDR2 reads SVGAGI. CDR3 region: CASSYSTTGQGYEQYF. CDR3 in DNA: TGTGCCAGCAGTTACTCGACGACCGGGCAGGGCTACGAGCAGTACTTC.

CDR3 DNA sequence: TGTGCCAGCAGCCCAGGGGGGTATGGCTACACCTTC. This sequence encodes CASSPGGYGYTF. The chain has TRBV4-2 and TRBJ1-2; 7 positions match TRBD1. The J segment lost 5 bases and the V segment lost 4 bases, leaving 1 base of the junction unmatched. CDR3 size: 12 residues. Germline-derived CDR1 and CDR2 are LGHNA and YNFKEQ.

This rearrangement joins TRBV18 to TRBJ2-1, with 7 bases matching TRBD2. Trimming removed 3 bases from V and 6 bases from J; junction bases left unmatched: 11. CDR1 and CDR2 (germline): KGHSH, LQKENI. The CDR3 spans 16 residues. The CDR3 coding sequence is TGTGCCAGCTCACCCCTAGGACTAGAGGGAGTCAATGAGCAGTTCTTC. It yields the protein CASSPLGLEGVNEQFF.

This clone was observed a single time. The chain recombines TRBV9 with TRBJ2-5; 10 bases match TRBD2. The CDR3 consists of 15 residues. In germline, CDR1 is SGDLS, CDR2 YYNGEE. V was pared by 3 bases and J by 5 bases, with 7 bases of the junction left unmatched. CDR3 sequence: CASSASGSGGETQYF. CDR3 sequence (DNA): TGTGCCAGCAGCGCTAGCGGGAGTGGGGGGGAGACCCAGTACTTC.

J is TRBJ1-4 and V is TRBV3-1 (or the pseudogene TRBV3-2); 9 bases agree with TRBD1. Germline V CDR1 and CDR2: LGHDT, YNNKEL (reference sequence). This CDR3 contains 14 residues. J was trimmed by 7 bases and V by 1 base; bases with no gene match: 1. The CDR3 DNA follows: TGTGCCAGCAGCCAAGGGACAGGGGTTGAAAAACTGTTTTTT. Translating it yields CASSQGTGVEKLFF.

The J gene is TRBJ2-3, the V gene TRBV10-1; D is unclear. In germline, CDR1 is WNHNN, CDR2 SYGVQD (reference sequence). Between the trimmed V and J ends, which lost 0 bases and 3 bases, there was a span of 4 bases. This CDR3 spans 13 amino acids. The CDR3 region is CASSESLTDTQYF. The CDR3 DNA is TGCGCCAGCAGTGAGTCCCTGACAGATACGCAGTATTTT.

CDR3 in amino acids: CASSPGTANSPLHF. In nucleotides, the CDR3 is TGTGCCAGCTCACCCGGGACTGCCAATTCACCCCTCCACTTT. The chain employs TRBV18 and TRBJ1-6; D may be TRBD1 (5 bases). CDR1 KGHSH and CDR2 LQKENI come from the germline V gene. This CDR3 is built from 14 residues. Trimming cost V 3 bases and J 7 bases, with 10 bases left between them.